This T cell receptor (beta chain) was obtained from a study of identical twins. This clonotype was counted many times. TCRdb processed the 5' RACE reads anew with MiXCR; each CDR3 protein has one entry. This table holds a few hundred thousand distinct CDR3 sequences, about 8.9% found once. Trimming removed 6 bases from V and 4 bases from J, with 9 bases in between. The germline gives CDR1 SNHLY, CDR2 FYNNEI. The CDR3 is made up of 13 amino acids. A further study also used this sample, focusing on yellow fever vaccine responses in identical twins.

The V and J genes are TRBV2 and TRBJ2-2; D tentatively reads TRBD1 or TRBD2 (5 bases each). The sequence was obtained from a woman aged 18-29 years in good health. Sequenced sample: memory (CD45RO+) T cells sorted from blood. CDR3: CASSVGGTGELFF. The CDR3 DNA reads as TGTGCCAGCAGCGTTGGGGGCACCGGGGAGCTGTTTTTT.